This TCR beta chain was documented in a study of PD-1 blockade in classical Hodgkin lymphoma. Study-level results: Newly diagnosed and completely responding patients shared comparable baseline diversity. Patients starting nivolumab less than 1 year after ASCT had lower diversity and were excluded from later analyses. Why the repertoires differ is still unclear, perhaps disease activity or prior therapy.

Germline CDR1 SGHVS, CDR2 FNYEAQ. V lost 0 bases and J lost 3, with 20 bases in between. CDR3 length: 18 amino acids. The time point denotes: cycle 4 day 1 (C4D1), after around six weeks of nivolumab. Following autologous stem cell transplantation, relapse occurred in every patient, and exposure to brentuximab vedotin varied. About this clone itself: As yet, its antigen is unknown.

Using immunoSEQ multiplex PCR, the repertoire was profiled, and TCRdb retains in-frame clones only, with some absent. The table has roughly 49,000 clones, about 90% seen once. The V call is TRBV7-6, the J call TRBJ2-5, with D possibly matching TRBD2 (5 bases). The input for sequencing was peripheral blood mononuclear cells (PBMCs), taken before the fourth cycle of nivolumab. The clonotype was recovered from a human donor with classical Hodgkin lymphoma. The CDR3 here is CASSLAAEGFETEETQYF. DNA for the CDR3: TGTGCCAGCAGCTTAGCAGCGGAAGGGTTCGAGACGGAAGAGACCCAGTACTTC. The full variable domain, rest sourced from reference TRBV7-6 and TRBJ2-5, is GAGVSQSPRYKVTKRGQDVALRCDPISGHVSLYWYRQALGQGPEFLTYFNYEAQQDKSGLPNDRFSAERPEGSISTLTIQRTEQRDSAMYRCASSLAAEGFETEETQYFGPGTRLLVL.